This T cell receptor beta chain was sequenced during a study of memory CD4+ T cells and cytomegalovirus serostatus. The CDR3 spans 13 residues. V lost 3 bases and J lost 4, with 10 bases in between. Germline CDR1 and CDR2: KGHSH and LQKENI. Single viable CD3+CD4+CD8-CD45RO+ cells were sorted as the memory CD4+ T cells. In the original workflow: Out-of-frame sequences were removed, leaving 2 million to 2.5 million distinct TCRbeta sequences. Assay: immunoSEQ multiplex PCR; the TCRdb copy retains only in-frame clones and omits some. Clone size and the V and J calls come from that table; the DNA yielded D and trimming. The sample consists of 56,000 or so clones, roughly 72% of them appearing once.

This chain uses TRBV18 with TRBJ2-7, with D possibly TRBD1 on 6 matching bases. Sequencing was carried out using memory CD4+ T cells from blood. The source is an adult in good health and CMV-seronegative. The CDR3 DNA is TGTGCCAGCTCACCGAAACAGGGTTACGAGCAGTACTTC. This encodes CASSPKQGYEQYF.